What follows are 32 T cell receptor beta chains derived from one specimen sequenced in a study of blood T cell repertoires in COVID-19. Measured with immunoSEQ multiplex PCR; TCRdb has only the in-frame clones, and not every one. The sample has roughly 40,000 clones; 65% to 85% are singletons. The sequenced material came from peripheral blood. These receptors were taken from a man at least 80 years old with active or convalescent COVID-19.

V usage is TRBV7-9 and J usage is TRBJ2-1; 9 nucleotides line up with TRBD2. Germline CDR1 is SEHNR and CDR2 is FQNEAQ (reference sequence). This CDR3 region has 17 residues. The junction had 8 bases not matched to a gene; V was cut back by 1 base and J by 4 bases. The CDR3 loop reads CASSLGGGRAGYNEQFF. The CDR3 DNA is TGTGCCAGCAGCTTAGGCGGCGGGAGGGCCGGGTACAATGAGCAGTTCTTC. Drawing the rest from reference TRBV7-9 and TRBJ2-1, the complete variable domain is DTGVSQNPRHKITKRGQNVTFRCDPISEHNRLYWYRQTLGQGPEFLTYFQNEAQLEKSRLLSDRFSAERPKGSFSTLEIQRTEQGDSAMYLCASSLGGGRAGYNEQFFGPGTRLTVL.

This clone appeared a few times. V gene TRBV7-2 combines with J gene TRBJ1-1; 9 bases line up with TRBD1. V was clipped by 5 bases and J by 4 bases; unmatched bases: 8. The germline CDR1 and CDR2 sequences are SGHTA and FQGNSA. CDR3 length: 15 residues. The CDR3 protein is CASSAPGTGSTEAFF. CDR3 coding DNA: TGTGCCAGCAGCGCCCCCGGGACAGGGAGCACTGAAGCTTTCTTT.

This rearrangement joins TRBV5-1 to TRBJ2-3; 8 nucleotides align to TRBD2. Losses at the gene ends were 3 bases for V and 5 bases for J; bases not matched to a gene: 11. CDR1 and CDR2 from the germline V gene are SGHRS and YFSETQ. The CDR3 runs 16 residues. The CDR3 sequence: CASSYGGLAWQDTQYF. CDR3 DNA sequence: TGCGCCAGCAGCTACGGCGGACTAGCTTGGCAAGATACGCAGTATTTT.

V is TRBV3-1 (or the pseudogene TRBV3-2) and J is TRBJ2-5; a possible D gene is TRBD1 (5 bases). Germline V gene data show CDR1 as LGHDT and CDR2 as YNNKEL (reference sequence). The germline V and J ends were trimmed by 4 bases and 2 bases, with 8 bases remaining between them. This CDR3 is built from 13 residues. For the CDR3, the DNA is TGTGCCAGCAGCCGAGACAGACAAGAGACCCAGTACTTC. It encodes CASSRDRQETQYF.

The V gene is TRBV11-2, the J gene TRBJ2-5, with 7 bases that match TRBD2. Germline lookup yields CDR1 SGHAT and CDR2 FQNNGV. The CDR3 is 15 amino acids. Trimming cost V 5 bases and J 2 bases; bases outside gene matches: 8. CDR3 coding DNA: TGTGCCAGCAGCCCCAACTCTAGCGGACAAGAGACCCAGTACTTC. Translating it yields CASSPNSSGQETQYF.

The chain combines TRBV2 with TRBJ2-7, with 14 bases fitting TRBD2. CDR1 and CDR2 (germline): SNHLY, FYNNEI. J was trimmed by 6 bases and V by 5 bases; bases with no gene match: 9. This CDR3 has 16 residues. CDR3 bases: TGTGCCAGCAGTCGACTAGCGGGGGGGACTAATACCGAGCAGTACTTC. Its protein product is CASSRLAGGTNTEQYF.

This sequence joins TRBV7-2 and TRBJ2-3, with 9 nucleotides matching TRBD1. J lost 4 bases, V lost 5 bases, and 7 bases had no gene match. This CDR3 comprises 15 residues. CDR1 is SGHTA, CDR2 FQGNSA, per germline. The DNA for the CDR3 is TGTGCCAGCAGCGGAGGGACAGGGTTAGCAGATACGCAGTATTTT. It codes for CASSGGTGLADTQYF.

The chain links TRBV19 to TRBJ1-2, with D unclear. Trimming removed 3 bases from V and 6 bases from J, with 5 bases in between. This CDR3 contains 11 residues. The germline V gene has CDR1 LNHDA and CDR2 SQIVND (reference sequence). CDR3 nucleotides: TGTGCCAGTAGTATTTATCATGGCTACACCTTC. This codes for CASSIYHGYTF.

The chain links TRBV7-2 to TRBJ1-4; D perhaps matches TRBD1 (5 bases). The V gene lost 5 bases and the J gene lost 0 bases, with 16 bases spanning the gap. The germline gives CDR1 SGHTA, CDR2 FQGNSA. The CDR3 totals 17 residues. CDR3 in DNA: TGTGCCAGCAGCCCAAGGACACCTGTTGCAACTAATGAAAAACTGTTTTTT. Its protein product is CASSPRTPVATNEKLFF.

This clone was seen a single time. The chain employs TRBV19 and TRBJ1-2, with 7 bases lining up with TRBD1. V dropped 5 bases and J dropped 8; count of bases not matched to a gene: 11. Germline CDR1 is LNHDA and CDR2 is SQIVND (reference sequence). CDR3 size: 14 residues. The CDR3 DNA sequence: TGTGCCAGTAGTTTAGGACAGGCTGTTTTAGGCTACACCTTC. The encoded protein is CASSLGQAVLGYTF.

The chain links TRBV7-9 to TRBJ2-1, with D perhaps matching TRBD2 (6 bases). CDR3 size: 13 residues. V dropped 5 bases and J dropped 12 bases, with 17 bases sitting between them. From germline, CDR1 is SEHNR and CDR2 FQNEAQ (reference sequence). As DNA, the CDR3 is TGTGCCAGCAGCCCCATAGAACGGGACTTGCAGTTCTTC. This codes for CASSPIERDLQFF.

The V and J genes are TRBV9 and TRBJ2-2, with D possibly matching TRBD1 (5 bases). Germline CDR1 SGDLS, CDR2 YYNGEE. This CDR3 has 14 amino acids. The V end was cut by 5 bases, the J end by 3 bases, with 11 bases between. The CDR3 sequence is CASRADRYTGELFF. DNA of the CDR3: TGTGCCAGCAGAGCAGACAGATACACCGGGGAGCTGTTTTTT.

The chain couples TRBV19 to TRBJ2-7; 7 nucleotides match TRBD1. Per germline, CDR1 LNHDA and CDR2 SQIVND (reference sequence). The CDR3 has 15 amino acids. V gave up 1 base and J gave up 5 bases; unmatched junction bases: 8. CDR3 sequence reads: CASSIGTGVGDEQYF. The CDR3 DNA reads TGTGCCAGTAGTATAGGGACAGGTGTCGGGGACGAGCAGTACTTC.

This clone appeared a few times. This chain connects TRBV6-2 or TRBV6-3 to TRBJ2-7; TRBD2 agrees at 9 bases. CDR3 length: 15 amino acids. Germline CDR1 and CDR2: MNHEY and SVGEGT. V was pared by 5 bases and J by 2 bases, with 7 bases of the junction left unmatched. The CDR3 region is CASSHPASGAYEQYF. As DNA, the CDR3 is TGTGCCAGCAGTCACCCGGCTAGCGGGGCCTACGAGCAGTACTTC.

The table lists this clone with a few counts. The rearrangement uses TRBV25-1 and TRBJ2-7; TRBD1 matches 7 bases. V dropped 6 bases and J dropped 2; count of bases not matched to a gene: 7. Germline V gene sequence: CDR1 MGHDK, CDR2 SYGVNS. This CDR3 has 14 residues. The CDR3 spells CASRDRVLPYEQYF. In nucleotides, the CDR3 is TGTGCCAGCAGAGACAGGGTTCTACCCTACGAGCAGTACTTC.

This chain connects TRBV18 to TRBJ1-2; tentative D call: TRBD1 (5 bases). The germline CDR1 and CDR2 sequences are KGHSH and LQKENI. V lost 0 bases and J lost 0, with 8 bases in between. The CDR3 extends over 15 amino acids. The chain's CDR3 is CASSPPTRANYGYTF. The CDR3 DNA reads TGTGCCAGCTCACCACCTACCAGGGCTAACTATGGCTACACCTTC.

This clone has more than one count but fewer than ten. The chain uses TRBV6-5 and TRBJ2-2; possibly TRBD1 for D (5 bases). This CDR3 is built from 15 residues. V was cut by 0 bases and J by 0 bases, with 5 bases left in between. Germline V CDR1 and CDR2: MNHEY, SVGAGI. In DNA, the CDR3 is TGTGCCAGCAGTTACTCCAGGGCGAACACCGGGGAGCTGTTTTTT. It encodes CASSYSRANTGELFF.

This rearrangement joins TRBV6-5 to TRBJ1-6; 7 bases agree with TRBD1. The CDR3 totals 14 residues. Germline CDR1 reads MNHEY; CDR2 reads SVGAGI. The V segment lost 9 bases and the J segment 5 bases; nucleotides outside the gene matches: 7. CDR3 protein: CASKDRPDNSPLHF. Written as DNA, the CDR3 is TGTGCCAGTAAGGACAGGCCAGATAATTCACCCCTCCACTTT.

The genes are TRBV12-3 or TRBV12-4 and TRBJ2-3, with TRBD2 matching over 9 bases. J was trimmed by 5 bases and V by 10 bases; bases with no gene match: 7. This CDR3 contains 13 residues. This chain's CDR3 is CATNLAGLDTQYF. The CDR3 DNA is TGTGCCACCAATCTAGCGGGGCTAGATACGCAGTATTTT.

The rearrangement joins TRBV4-1 to TRBJ2-7; 14 nucleotides line up with TRBD2. Trimming at V came to 2 bases and at J to 4 bases, leaving 7 bases not matched to a gene. Germline V CDR1 and CDR2: MGHRA, YSYEKL. The CDR3 contains 17 residues. CDR3 in DNA: TGCGCCAGCAGCCAATATTTCGGGACTAGCGGGAGTTACGAGCAGTACTTC. Amino acid sequence: CASSQYFGTSGSYEQYF.

This clone came up once. The CDR3, as DNA: TGTGCCAGCAAACCGAGTGCCGGCACAGATACGCAGTATTTT. Its protein product is CASKPSAGTDTQYF. V and J are TRBV5-4 and TRBJ2-3; no reliable D call. The CDR3 has 14 residues. The V end was cut by 6 bases, the J end by 1 base, with 12 bases between. Germline-derived CDR1 and CDR2 are SGHNT and YYREEE (reference sequence).

J is TRBJ2-2 and V is TRBV27, with D possibly matching TRBD2 (6 bases). Trimming stripped 6 bases from V and 5 bases from J, with 16 bases between. The length of the CDR3 is 15 residues. Germline CDR1 MNHEY, CDR2 SMNVEV (reference sequence). The CDR3 loop reads CASRDGGSITGELFF. CDR3 bases: TGTGCCAGCAGAGACGGAGGGAGTATAACCGGGGAGCTGTTTTTT.

This clone was detected only a few times. As DNA, the CDR3 is TGTGCCAGCAGTGAAATAGATAATTCACCCCTCCACTTT. Amino acids: CASSEIDNSPLHF. The V and J genes are TRBV6-1 and TRBJ1-6; no definite D call. Trimming shortened V by 2 bases and J by 5 bases, and 4 bases separated the two germline ends. The germline CDR1 and CDR2 sequences are MNHNS and SASEGT. The CDR3 runs to 13 residues.

The chain is built from TRBV7-9 and TRBJ1-2, with a tentative D call TRBD1 (5 bases). Trimming took off 6 bases at V and 4 bases at J, with 18 bases between the two ends. The CDR3 covers 15 residues. CDR1 and CDR2 (germline): SEHNR, FQNEAQ (reference sequence). The CDR3: CASRSGGGVAYGYTF. The CDR3 coding sequence is TGTGCCAGCAGATCAGGCGGGGGGGTCGCCTATGGCTACACCTTC.

The V and J genes are TRBV18 and TRBJ2-1; 8 bases agree with TRBD2. V trimming: 2 bases; J trimming: 7 bases; junction bases outside the gene matches: 10. The CDR3 is 16 residues long. The germline CDR1 and CDR2 sequences are KGHSH and LQKENI. CDR3 region: CASSPTGASGGNEQFF. DNA of the CDR3: TGTGCCAGCTCACCAACGGGAGCCTCGGGGGGGAATGAGCAGTTCTTC. Full variable domain (outside the CDR3, taken from reference TRBV18 and TRBJ2-1): NAGVMQNPRHLVRRRGQEARLRCSPMKGHSHVYWYRQLPEEGLKFMVYLQKENIIDESGMPKERFSAEFPKEGPSILRIQQVVRGDSAAYFCASSPTGASGGNEQFFGPGTRLTVL.

This sequence joins TRBV3-1 (or the pseudogene TRBV3-2) and TRBJ2-1; possible D gene TRBD2, 5 bases. The CDR3 has 14 residues. V lost 4 bases and J 6 bases, leaving 13 bases between the germline ends. Per the germline V gene, CDR1 is LGHDT and CDR2 is YNNKEL (reference sequence). CDR3 loop: CASSLELGSNEQFF. CDR3 nucleotides: TGTGCCAGCAGCCTGGAACTAGGAAGCAATGAGCAGTTCTTC.

The chain joins TRBV7-2 to TRBJ2-5, with 9 bases aligning to TRBD1. This CDR3 contains 14 residues. V was clipped by 5 bases and J by 4 bases; unmatched bases: 5. CDR1 is SGHTA, CDR2 FQGNSA, per germline. CDR3 bases: TGTGCCAGCAGCGGTAACAGGGGGCGAGAGACCCAGTACTTC. The encoded protein is CASSGNRGRETQYF.

The gene calls are TRBV4-1 and TRBJ1-1; 9 bases are a match to TRBD1. The CDR3 has 15 amino acids. J gave up 5 bases and V 3 bases, and 7 bases lay outside the gene matches. Looked up from germline, CDR1 is MGHRA and CDR2 is YSYEKL. The CDR3 DNA is TGCGCCAGCAGCCACACCGGGACAGGGATTACTGAAGCTTTCTTT. Translating it yields CASSHTGTGITEAFF.

This sequence joins TRBV19 and TRBJ1-6, with no clear D. This CDR3 has 12 residues. V was pared by 6 bases and J by 7 bases, with 7 bases between. CDR1 LNHDA and CDR2 SQIVND come from the germline V gene (reference sequence). The CDR3 reads CASSFRNSPLHF. The DNA for the CDR3 is TGTGCCAGTAGCTTCAGAAATTCACCCCTCCACTTT. The full variable domain, completed using reference TRBV19 and TRBJ1-6, is DGGITQSPKYLFRKEGQNVTLSCEQNLNHDAMYWYRQDPGQGLRLIYYSQIVNDFQKGDIAEGYSVSREKKESFPLTVTSAQKNPTAFYLCASSFRNSPLHFGNGTRLTVT.

V and J are TRBV6-1 and TRBJ1-2; no clear D gene. The germline CDR1 and CDR2 sequences are MNHNS and SASEGT. V dropped 0 bases and J dropped 8 bases, with 10 bases sitting between them. The CDR3 spans 13 residues. The CDR3 nucleotides are TGTGCCAGCAGTGAAGCTTTCAAAGCGGGCTACACCTTC. The encoded protein is CASSEAFKAGYTF.

V is TRBV5-6 and J is TRBJ1-2, with a possible D match to TRBD1 (5 bases). Trimming pared 4 bases from V and 12 bases from J, leaving 19 bases between. The CDR3 runs to 13 residues. Germline V gene lookup returns CDR1 SGHDT and CDR2 YYEEEE. The CDR3 region is CASSDEPGLRNTF. The CDR3 DNA sequence: TGTGCCAGCAGCGATGAGCCGGGACTAAGGAACACCTTC. The complete variable domain, with remaining parts taken from reference TRBV5-6 and TRBJ1-2, reads DAGVTQSPTHLIKTRGQQVTLRCSPKSGHDTVSWYQQALGQGPQFIFQYYEEEERQRGNFPDRFSGHQFPNYSSELNVNALLLGDSALYLCASSDEPGLRNTFGSGTRLTVV.

The J gene is TRBJ1-4, the V gene TRBV7-2; D call uncertain. Germline values: CDR1 SGHTA, CDR2 FQGNSA. Trimming left V 1 base short and J 6 bases short, with 9 bases between. The CDR3 runs to 14 residues. CDR3 amino acids: CASSLGGSDEKLFF. The CDR3 nucleotides are TGTGCCAGCAGCTTAGGCGGATCAGATGAAAAACTGTTTTTT.